What follows are 26 T cell receptor beta chains derived from one specimen sequenced in a study of regulatory T cells in long-lasting Graves disease. Both iRepertoire HTBI primers and Arm-PCR of CDR3 regions were used to build the TCR beta libraries. MiXCR was run by TCRdb on the multiplex PCR reads, yielding one entry per CDR3 protein. This table holds approximately 250,000 distinct CDR3 sequences, around 19% found once. The time point is: newly diagnosed GD, antithyroid drugs for less than 3 months. PBMC RNA was the source of the TCR library. The specimen comprised peripheral blood mononuclear cells (PBMCs), sampled at new diagnosis, from a patient treated with antithyroid drugs. The receptors originated from a female donor with Graves disease.

In its sample, this clonotype was seen many times. The chain is built from TRBV24-1 and TRBJ1-5; D uncertain. The CDR3 has 16 amino acids. The V gene's germline CDR1 is KGHDR and CDR2 SFDVKD. The V and J ends lost 3 bases and 0 bases respectively, with 11 bases between them. The CDR3 is CATSDHSGLSNQPQHF. In nucleotides, the CDR3 is TGTGCCACCAGTGATCACAGCGGCCTTAGCAATCAGCCCCAGCATTTT.

This clonotype was recorded many times. V usage is TRBV7-9 and J usage is TRBJ2-1; possible D gene TRBD2, 7 bases. The CDR3 runs to 13 residues. From germline, CDR1 is SEHNR and CDR2 FQNEAQ (reference sequence). V was shortened by 7 bases and J by 9 bases, with 16 bases between the two germline ends. CDR3 in DNA: TGTGCCAGCACCCCTGGGGGGGGCGGTGAGCAGTTCTTC. Translation gives CASTPGGGGEQFF.

This clonotype was detected many times. The rearrangement uses TRBV19 and TRBJ2-7; D not resolved. The CDR3 length is 15 residues. Trimming took 6 bases from V and 3 from J, leaving 18 bases between them. CDR1 and CDR2 (germline): LNHDA, SQIVND (reference sequence). CDR3 residues: CASRAATRPGYEQYF. The CDR3 DNA reads as TGTGCCAGTAGGGCGGCTACCAGACCGGGCTACGAGCAGTACTTC.

In this sample, this clonotype turned up a few times. The chain joins TRBV6-1 to TRBJ2-7; the D is unclear. The CDR3 is 18 amino acids. V was shortened by 7 bases and J by 1 base, with 26 bases between the two germline ends. Germline CDR1 and CDR2: MNHNS and SASEGT. Here the CDR3 reads CASMGDLTHRSSSYEQYF. CDR3 bases: TGTGCCAGCATGGGTGATTTGACTCACAGAAGTTCGTCCTACGAGCAGTACTTC.

In this sample, this clonotype turned up many times. This rearrangement joins TRBV7-9 to TRBJ1-1, with unresolved D. CDR1 is SEHNR, CDR2 FQNEAQ, per germline (reference sequence). There are 15 residues in the CDR3. The V gene lost 5 bases and the J gene lost 1 base, with 14 bases spanning the gap. CDR3 residues: CASSDTVLSNTEAFF. CDR3 nucleotides: TGTGCCAGCAGCGATACAGTGCTGTCGAACACTGAAGCTTTCTTT.

This clonotype was recorded at least ten times. The chain carries TRBV12-3 or TRBV12-4 and TRBJ2-3; possible D gene TRBD2, 6 bases. Trimming pared 6 bases from V and 0 bases from J, leaving 16 bases between. This CDR3 is built from 16 residues. CDR3 DNA: TGTGCCAGCAGATTGGGGGGTAGCGCCAGCACAGATACGCAGTATTTT. It encodes CASRLGGSASTDTQYF.

This clonotype has at least ten counts. V and J are TRBV2 and TRBJ2-1; 8 nucleotides agree with TRBD1. This CDR3 spans 12 amino acids. Germline V gene lookup returns CDR1 SNHLY and CDR2 FYNNEI. The trim removed 5 bases at V and 9 bases at J, leaving 3 bases unmatched. As DNA, the CDR3 is TGTGCCAGCAGTACAGGGGGGCGTGAGCAGTTCTTC. Translating gives CASSTGGREQFF. Filled out from reference TRBV2 and TRBJ2-1, the complete variable domain reads EPEVTQTPSHQVTQMGQEVILRCVPISNHLYFYWYRQILGQKVEFLVSFYNNEISEKSEIFDDQFSVERPDGSNFTLKIRSTKLEDSAMYFCASSTGGREQFFGPGTRLTVL.

The V call is TRBV12-3 or TRBV12-4, the J call TRBJ2-7; D gene ambiguous. The V end was cut by 5 bases, the J end by 3 bases, with 11 bases between. The CDR3 is made up of 13 amino acids. The CDR3 is CASSLLLLYEQYF. CDR3 nucleotide sequence: TGTGCCAGCAGTCTCCTACTACTCTACGAGCAGTACTTC.

This clonotype was seen ten or more times. The chain links TRBV28 to TRBJ2-1, with TRBD2 matching 7 bases. The germline CDR1 and CDR2 sequences are MDHEN and SYDVKM. The CDR3 sequence is 16 residues long. V shed 5 bases and J 6 bases; nucleotides not matched to a gene: 13. CDR3 DNA sequence: TGTGCCAGCAGTCCTCTCTCGGGGGGAAAACTCAATGAGCAGTTCTTC. Translation gives CASSPLSGGKLNEQFF. Using reference TRBV28 and TRBJ2-1 for the parts outside the CDR3, the full variable domain is DVKVTQSSRYLVKRTGEKVFLECVQDMDHENMFWYRQDPGLGLRLIYFSYDVKMKEKGDIPEGYSVSREKKERFSLILESASTNQTSMYLCASSPLSGGKLNEQFFGPGTRLTVL.

This clonotype was recorded at least ten times. The rearrangement joins TRBV7-3 to TRBJ2-1; D could derive from TRBD1 or TRBD2 (5 bases each). The CDR3 is 15 residues long. V dropped 4 bases and J dropped 0 bases, with 10 bases sitting between them. Germline lookup yields CDR1 SGHTA and CDR2 FQGTGA. CDR3 coding DNA: TGTGCCAGCAGCTCGGGACCGAGCTCCTACAATGAGCAGTTCTTC. It encodes CASSSGPSSYNEQFF.

This clonotype occurred many times. The chain recombines TRBV15 with TRBJ2-7, with D tentatively TRBD2 (5 bases). The CDR3 contains 13 residues. V was shortened by 0 bases and J by 6 bases, with 9 bases between the two germline ends. Per the germline V gene, CDR1 is LNHNV and CDR2 is YYDKDF (reference sequence). The CDR3, as DNA: TGTGCCACCAGCAGAGATTTACGGGGCGAGCAGTACTTC. Translated: CATSRDLRGEQYF.

With respect to this clonotype: It may be a read error: a sequence one base away is much more abundant. This sequence joins TRBV6-5 and TRBJ2-2; D might be TRBD1 or TRBD2, each matching 6 bases. Germline loops: CDR1 MNHEY, CDR2 SVGAGI. Trimming took 2 bases from V and 0 from J, leaving 13 bases between them. This CDR3 has 17 amino acids. The CDR3 is CASSYQRGGPNTGELFF. The CDR3 region has the DNA TGTGCCAGCAGTTACCAGCGAGGGGGGCCGAACACCGGGGAGCTGTTTTTT.

There are many counts of this clonotype. The genes are TRBV5-1 and TRBJ2-1; TRBD2 aligns across 11 bases. The CDR3 has 16 amino acids. The V and J ends lost 6 bases and 0 bases, in that order; junction bases with no gene match: 5. Germline CDR1 is SGHRS and CDR2 is YFSETQ. The CDR3 DNA follows: TGCGCCAGCACCTTAGCGGGGGGGAGCTCCTACAATGAGCAGTTCTTC. It yields the protein CASTLAGGSSYNEQFF.

This clonotype occurred many times. The chain combines TRBV27 with TRBJ2-2; maybe TRBD2 (6 bases). The germline CDR1 and CDR2 sequences are MNHEY and SMNVEV (reference sequence). Trimming left V 8 bases short and J 5 bases short, with 15 bases between. The length of the CDR3 is 14 residues. The CDR3 spells CASRNRAGTGELFF. The CDR3 bases are TGTGCCAGCCGTAACCGGGCGGGAACCGGGGAGCTGTTTTTT.

This clonotype showed up many times. The V and J genes are TRBV20-1 and TRBJ2-7; D may be TRBD2 (6 bases). V was cut by 3 bases and J by 0 bases, with 12 bases left in between. The CDR3 length is 14 residues. Looked up from germline, CDR1 is DFQATT and CDR2 is SNEGSKA (reference sequence). The CDR3 DNA sequence: TGCAGTGCTAGTGCGGGGTATAGCTCCTACGAGCAGTACTTC. Protein: CSASAGYSSYEQYF.

This clonotype was observed many times. The chain carries TRBV11-3 and TRBJ1-1; no definite D call. This CDR3 is built from 13 residues. V was shortened by 4 bases and J by 3 bases, with 9 bases between the two germline ends. The germline CDR1 and CDR2 sequences are SGHNT and YENEEA. CDR3 sequence reads: CASSSRGDTEAFF. The CDR3 DNA is TGTGCCAGCAGCTCCCGCGGGGACACTGAAGCTTTCTTT.

Many counts were recorded for this clonotype. The genes are TRBV5-1 and TRBJ2-3, with 13 bases matching TRBD2. The length of the CDR3 is 19 residues. Germline CDR1 SGHRS, CDR2 YFSETQ. With 4 bases clipped from V and 0 bases from J, the junction kept 11 bases outside the gene matches. Here the CDR3 DNA reads TGCGCCAGCAGCCCGTTAATACTAGCGGGAGGGCCAAGCACAGATACGCAGTATTTT. Residues: CASSPLILAGGPSTDTQYF.

This clonotype was detected many times. V is TRBV5-1 and J is TRBJ2-1; D is unclear. Deletions cut 1 base from V and 5 bases from J, with 7 bases between. Germline-derived CDR1 and CDR2 are SGHRS and YFSETQ. The CDR3 extends over 13 amino acids. The CDR3 reads CASSLYVNNEQFF. CDR3 in DNA: TGCGCCAGCAGCTTGTACGTCAACAATGAGCAGTTCTTC.

Many counts were recorded for this clonotype. The rearrangement uses TRBV9 and TRBJ1-1; TRBD1 is a possible D gene (5 bases). CDR3 size: 15 residues. V was trimmed by 0 bases and J by 0 bases, leaving 9 bases between them. CDR1 is SGDLS, CDR2 YYNGEE, per germline. CDR3 region: CASSVEDTMNTEAFF. The CDR3 bases are TGTGCCAGCAGCGTAGAGGACACTATGAACACTGAAGCTTTCTTT.

The table lists this clonotype with many counts. The V call is TRBV20-1, the J call TRBJ2-3, with D possibly TRBD2 on 6 matching bases. Deletions cut 5 bases from V and 2 bases from J, with 20 bases between. The CDR3 is made up of 16 amino acids. Germline loops: CDR1 DFQATT, CDR2 SNEGSKA (reference sequence). The chain's CDR3 is CSAGGVSGGDTDTQYF. The CDR3 nucleotides read TGCAGTGCTGGGGGTGTGAGCGGAGGGGACACAGATACGCAGTATTTT.

Comments on this clonotype: This likely traces to a read error, being one base from a far larger clone. This rearrangement joins TRBV6-1 to TRBJ2-7, with D perhaps matching TRBD1 (6 bases). The CDR3 totals 14 residues. In germline, CDR1 is MNHNS, CDR2 SASEGT. The germline V and J ends were trimmed by 6 bases and 4 bases, with 16 bases remaining between them. This CDR3 reads CASSPQGSLYEQYF. The CDR3 nucleotides read TGTGCCAGCAGCCCACAGGGTTCCCTTTACGAGCAGTACTTC.

V gene TRBV27 combines with J gene TRBJ2-5, with D uncertain. This CDR3 region has 13 residues. Per the germline V gene, CDR1 is MNHEY and CDR2 is SMNVEV (reference sequence). Trimming shortened V by 5 bases and J by 3 bases, and 10 bases separated the two germline ends. The CDR3 spells CASSEGPEETQYF. The CDR3 coding sequence is TGTGCCAGCAGTGAAGGGCCCGAAGAGACCCAGTACTTC.

In its sample, this clonotype was seen many times. The chain joins TRBV7-2 to TRBJ2-1; 11 nucleotides align to TRBD2. Looked up from germline, CDR1 is SGHTA and CDR2 is FQGNSA. Trimming removed 8 bases from V and 7 bases from J; junction bases left unmatched: 7. The CDR3 has 14 residues. CDR3 residues: CASGLAGGRNEQFF. The DNA for the CDR3 is TGTGCCAGCGGGCTAGCGGGAGGACGAAATGAGCAGTTCTTC.

This clonotype was counted once. A junction boundary mismatches the germline segment, possibly from a read error. The genes are TRBV9 and TRBJ2-1, with 7 bases aligning to TRBD2. CDR3 length: 16 amino acids. Germline V gene sequence: CDR1 SGDLS, CDR2 YYNGEE. CDR3 residues: CASSVGGGLSYNEHFF. Written as DNA, the CDR3 is TGTGCCAGCAGCGTAGGGGGGGGACTATCCTACAATGAGCACTTCTTC.

The chain couples TRBV5-1 to TRBJ2-1, with a weak D call TRBD2 (5 bases). This CDR3 is 11 amino acids long. Germline V gives CDR1 SGHRS, CDR2 YFSETQ. Trimming removed 4 bases from V and 10 bases from J, with 9 bases in between. CDR3 DNA: TGCGCCAGCAGCCAACCGGGGGAGCAGTTCTTC. It codes for CASSQPGEQFF.

This clonotype was found many times. V usage is TRBV6-2 or TRBV6-3 and J usage is TRBJ2-3, with 8 bases identical to TRBD2. The CDR3 runs 14 residues. Looked up from germline, CDR1 is MNHEY and CDR2 is SVGEGT. The V gene end was trimmed by 4 bases and the J gene end by 6 bases; junction bases not matched to a gene: 6. CDR3 coding DNA: TGTGCCAGCAGTTTCTTAGCGGGAAAGGATACGCAGTATTTT. This sequence encodes CASSFLAGKDTQYF.